A selection of T cell receptor beta chains follows, all from one sample in a study of HIV-infected patients and healthy controls. TCRdb passed the 5' RACE reads through MiXCR, listing each CDR3 protein once. The table lists approximately 64,000 distinct CDR3 sequences, approximately 21% of them singletons. The specimen sequenced was CD4+ T cells from blood. The receptors were gathered from a human donor in good health. Each CDR3 is given with its conserved first and last residue. The D gene is left open where the match is weak. Clone size, where shown, is once, few, many, or a class for clones that have expanded.

few	13	TRBD1	TRBV7-2	TRBJ2-3	TGTGCCAGCAGCCGGGACAGGGCAGATACGCAGTATTTT	CASSRDRADTQYF
.	11	.	TRBV20-1	TRBJ2-7	TGCAGTGCTAGGGGACCAGGCGAGCAGTACTTC	CSARGPGEQYF
few	17	TRBD2	TRBV9	TRBJ2-3	TGTGCCAGCAGCACGACCGGGGGGGACTACCCCGAGGATACGCAGTATTTT	CASSTTGGDYPEDTQYF
many	15	.	TRBV28	TRBJ2-2	TGTGCCAGCAGTTCCAAAGGGGTAGGAATCGGGGAGCTGTTTTTT	CASSSKGVGIGELFF
few	14	TRBD1	TRBV20-1	TRBJ1-1	TGCAGTGCTCGCACAGGGGTGGGGAACACTGAAGCTTTCTTT	CSARTGVGNTEAFF
many	13	.	TRBV29-1	TRBJ1-3	TGCAGCGTTGAAAGACAGTTCGGAAACACCATATATTTT	CSVERQFGNTIYF
many	12	.	TRBV7-8	TRBJ1-6	TGTGCCAGCAGTATGACTAATTCACCCCTCCACTTT	CASSMTNSPLHF
.	12	.	TRBV20-1	TRBJ1-1	TGCAGTGCTAGAGATCGGCCCCATGAAGCTTTCTTT	CSARDRPHEAFF
many	20	TRBD2	TRBV4-1	TRBJ2-1	TGCGCCAGCAGCCAAGGCCCTCCGGCTAGCGGGGCAAAGAAAGACAATGAGCAGTTCTTC	CASSQGPPASGAKKDNEQFF
.	15	TRBD2	TRBV7-6	TRBJ2-1	TGTGCCAGCAGCCTCGCGGGACTAATGGGAAATGAGCAGTTCTTC	CASSLAGLMGNEQFF
many	16	.	TRBV11-2	TRBJ2-5	TGTGCCAGCAGCTTATGGGGAACAGGCCTCCAAGAGACCCAGTACTTC	CASSLWGTGLQETQYF
many	17	TRBD1	TRBV7-8	TRBJ2-6	TGTGCCAGCAGCTTAGGGGACAGGGTCTCTGGGGCCAACGTCCTGACTTTC	CASSLGDRVSGANVLTF
many	15	TRBD1	TRBV5-5	TRBJ1-5	TGTGCCAGCAGCTTAGGGGACAGGGGGTTTCAGCCCCAGCATTTT	CASSLGDRGFQPQHF
many	12	.	TRBV29-1	TRBJ2-2	TGCAGCGTTGCCCGCAACACCGGGGAGCTGTTTTTT	CSVARNTGELFF
.	13	.	TRBV20-1	TRBJ1-1	TGCAGTGCAAAGGGGTGGGAGGGCACTGAAGCTTTCTTT	CSAKGWEGTEAFF
.	13	TRBD1	TRBV27	TRBJ2-6	TGTGCCAGCAAATCCAGGGGGCGCGACGTCCTGACTTTC	CASKSRGRDVLTF
.	14	.	TRBV19	TRBJ2-1	TGTGCCAGTAGTCCCAGTCAGGCCCTCCGTGAGCAGTTCTTC	CASSPSQALREQFF
.	14	.	TRBV15	TRBJ1-5	TGTGCCACCAGCAGAGTTGGGGAGAATCAGCCCCAGCATTTT	CATSRVGENQPQHF